Listed below are T cell receptor beta chains from one sample, sequenced in a study of OX40 agonist ivuxolimab in advanced cancers. Sequencing was performed with immunoSEQ multiplex PCR; in TCRdb, only in-frame clones are kept and a portion is missing. The table records about 19,000 clones, approximately 85% of them present only once. The sample in question was CD4+ or CD8+ T cells sorted from blood, obtained in a trial of the OX40 agonist ivuxolimab. The source is an adult with an advanced solid tumor such as melanoma, head and neck, liver or kidney cancer. CDR3s include the opening cysteine and the closing phenylalanine or tryptophan. The D gene is left open where the match is weak. Rows give clone size only sometimes, using once, few, many, or a class for an expanded clone.

clone size	J gene	CDR3 length	D gene	V gene	CDR3 DNA	CDR3 protein
-	TRBJ1-6	16	-	TRBV30	TGTGCCTGGAGAGATGAGGGGAGCTCCTATAATTCACCCCTCCACTTT	CAWRDEGSSYNSPLHF
-	TRBJ1-1	14	-	TRBV30	TGTGCCTGGACTCCACTGACCACCGCGCTGGAAGCTTTCTTT	CAWTPLTTALEAFF
few	TRBJ1-2	14	TRBD1	TRBV13	TGTGCCAGCAGCCTCGCCGGGACAGGGTATGGCTACACCTTC	CASSLAGTGYGYTF
-	TRBJ1-2	10	-	TRBV29-1	TGCAGCGGCCTCGATGATGGCTACACCTTC	CSGLDDGYTF
-	TRBJ2-2	16	TRBD1	TRBV5-4	TGTGCCAGCAGCTATAAGGGACAGGGGAAGACCGGGGAGCTGTTTTTT	CASSYKGQGKTGELFF
-	TRBJ2-1	17	TRBD2	TRBV7-9	TGTGCCAGCTCGGGGCTAGCGGGGGAAAGCTCCTACAATGAGCAGTTCTTC	CASSGLAGESSYNEQFF
-	TRBJ1-5	16	-	TRBV2	TGTGCCAGCTCCCGGAACGGGGGACCCACCAATCAGCCCCAGCATTTT	CASSRNGGPTNQPQHF
-	TRBJ1-5	14	-	TRBV6-5	TGTGCCAGCAGTACCGGACAGTTCAATCAGCCCCAGCATTTT	CASSTGQFNQPQHF
-	TRBJ1-1	13	-	TRBV5-4	TGTGCCAGCAGCTTAAAACAGAACACTGAAGCTTTCTTT	CASSLKQNTEAFF
-	TRBJ1-5	17	-	TRBV4-2	TGTGCCAGCAGCCAAGATAACGGATTTTATAGCAATCAGCCCCAGCATTTT	CASSQDNGFYSNQPQHF
-	TRBJ2-7	15	-	TRBV7-9	TGTGCCAGCAGCCCTCCTGGGACTTCCGGGCACGAGCAGTACTTC	CASSPPGTSGHEQYF
-	TRBJ1-1	15	-	TRBV7-3	TGCGCCAGCAGCCAAGTCCGGGACCCGAACACTGAAGCTTTCTTT	CASSQVRDPNTEAFF
-	TRBJ2-2	14	-	TRBV7-9	TGTGCCAGCAGCGAAGGACAGAACACCGGGGAGCTGTTTTTT	CASSEGQNTGELFF
once	TRBJ2-3	13	-	TRBV4-1	TGCGCCAGCAGCCAAGCTCAGGGGCAAGTAGGGTATTTT	CASSQAQGQVGYF
medium-sized	TRBJ2-2	13	TRBD1	TRBV29-1	TGCAGCGTAGACAGGGTCGGCACCGGGGAGCTGTTTTTT	CSVDRVGTGELFF
-	TRBJ1-5	16	-	TRBV7-8	TGTGCCAGCAGCTTAGACCTGGACAGAATCAATCAGCCCCAGCATTTT	CASSLDLDRINQPQHF
-	TRBJ2-2	14	-	TRBV4-2	TGTGCCAGCAGCCAACTTCCCGTCACCGGGGAGCTGTTTTTT	CASSQLPVTGELFF
-	TRBJ2-2	15	-	TRBV18	TGTGCCAGCTCACCAGAGGACGATTCGACCGGGGAGCTGTTTTTT	CASSPEDDSTGELFF
-	TRBJ1-5	16	-	TRBV6-6	TGTGCCAGCAGTTACGAGGCCTACAATAGCAATCAGCCCCAGCATTTT	CASSYEAYNSNQPQHF
-	TRBJ1-4	14	-	TRBV30	TGTGCCTGGAGCGGGGGCCTCCGTAATGAAAAACTGTTTTTT	CAWSGGLRNEKLFF
few	TRBJ2-7	15	TRBD1	TRBV13	TGTGCCAGCAGCATACTCCGGACAGGGGAGGCCACGCAGTACTTC	CASSILRTGEATQYF
-	TRBJ2-7	14	-	TRBV5-6	TGTGCCAGCAGCTTGGGTGCTAGCGCCTACGAGCAGTACTTC	CASSLGASAYEQYF